The clone carrying this T cell receptor (beta chain) has more than one count but fewer than ten. Its antigen remains unknown. The data are from a study of cytomegalovirus exposure and HLA in healthy donors. Study background: The approximately 120 million unique TCR beta sequences, from some 170 million T cells, were found by an earlier analysis.

Whole-study results and caveats: Earlier results showed most TCR beta V segments being productive about 87% or about 30% of the time. Reports indicate that TCR beta sequences accurately predicted the HLA-A and HLA-B alleles of most subjects. Most TCR sequences showed up rarely, but some public TCRs showed up in many donors.

PCR was performed using 60 Vbeta and 13 Jbeta primers. Here immunoSEQ multiplex PCR was the method, and the copy in TCRdb shows in-frame clones only, minus some. Among roughly 290,000 clones, 80% were seen once, and the ten largest hold roughly 0.31%. Germline values: CDR1 MNHNS, CDR2 SASEGT. The CDR3 runs to 13 residues. The V and J ends lost 7 bases and 6 bases, in that order; junction bases with no gene match: 9. Source material: PBMCs. The chain has TRBV6-1 and TRBJ2-7; TRBD1 matches at 7 bases. This clonotype was obtained from a girl aged 2 to 10 in good health and CMV-seronegative. DNA for the CDR3: TGTGCCAGCACAAAAAGGGGGCAGTTCGAGCAGTACTTC. Encoded protein: CASTKRGQFEQYF.